This T cell receptor delta chain was retrieved from a study of Vδ1+ human thymocytes. General observations from the study: Thymic TRG and TRD repertoires appeared highly polyclonal, with Gaussian CDR3 length distributions. Despite high sort purity, about a fifth of thymic T cell receptor delta sequences were Vdelta2.

The CDR3 spans 22 residues. V was pared by 0 bases and J by 2 bases, with 24 bases of the junction left unmatched. Germline V gene lookup returns CDR1 TSWWSYY and CDR2 QGS. Comment on this clone: Its antigen is as yet unknown.

RNA was extracted from the cells and then reverse transcribed. Pooled V-gene forward primers with one constant-region reverse primer generated the CDR3 amplicons by multiplex PCR. TCRdb called clones anew from the multiplex PCR reads with CATT. The table records roughly 55,000 delta-chain clones, roughly 15% of them present only once. V is TRDV1 and J is TRDJ1, with 7 bases that match TRDD3. Sequences were obtained from Vdelta1+ gamma-delta thymocytes from the thymus. As for subset: FACS-sorted CD3+ TCRalphabeta- TCRVdelta1+ TCRVdelta2- thymocytes. The clonotype was recovered from a boy younger than two who had congenital heart surgery. CDR3 loop: CALGELIIPPILGIGYTDKLIF. The DNA of the CDR3 is TGTGCTCTTGGGGAACTAATTATTCCTCCTATACTGGGGATAGGCTATACCGATAAACTCATCTTT.